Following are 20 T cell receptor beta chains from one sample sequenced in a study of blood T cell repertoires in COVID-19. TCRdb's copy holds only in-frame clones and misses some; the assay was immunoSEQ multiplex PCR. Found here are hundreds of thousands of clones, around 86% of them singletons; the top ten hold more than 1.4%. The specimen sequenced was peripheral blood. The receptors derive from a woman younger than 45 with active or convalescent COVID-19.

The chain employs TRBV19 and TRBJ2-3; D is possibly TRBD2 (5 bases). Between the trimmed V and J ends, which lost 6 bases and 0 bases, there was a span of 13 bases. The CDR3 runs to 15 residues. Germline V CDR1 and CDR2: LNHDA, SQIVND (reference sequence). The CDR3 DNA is TGTGCCAGTAGCGACGGACGGACTAGCACAGATACGCAGTATTTT. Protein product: CASSDGRTSTDTQYF.

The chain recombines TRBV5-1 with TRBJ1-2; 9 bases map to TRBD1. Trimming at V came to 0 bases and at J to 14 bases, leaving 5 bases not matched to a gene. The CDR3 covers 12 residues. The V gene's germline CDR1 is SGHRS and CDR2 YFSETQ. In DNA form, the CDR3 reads TGCGCCAGCAGCTTGGAGACAGGGGGTGGAACCTTC. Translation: CASSLETGGGTF. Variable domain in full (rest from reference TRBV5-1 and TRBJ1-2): KAGVTQTPRYLIKTRGQQVTLSCSPISGHRSVSWYQQTPGQGLQFLFEYFSETQRNKGNFPGRFSGRQFSNSRSEMNVSTLELGDSALYLCASSLETGGGTFGSGTRLTVV.

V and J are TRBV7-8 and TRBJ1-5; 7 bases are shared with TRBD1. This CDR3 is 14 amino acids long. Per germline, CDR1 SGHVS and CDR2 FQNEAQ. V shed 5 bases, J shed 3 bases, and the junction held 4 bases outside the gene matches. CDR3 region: CASSRDRDNQPQHF. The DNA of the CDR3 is TGTGCCAGCAGCCGAGACAGGGACAATCAGCCCCAGCATTTT. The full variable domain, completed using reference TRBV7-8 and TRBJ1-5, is GAGVSQSPRYKVAKRGQDVALRCDPISGHVSLFWYQQALGQGPEFLTYFQNEAQLDKSGLPSDRFFAERPEGSVSTLKIQRTQQEDSAVYLCASSRDRDNQPQHFGDGTRLSIL.

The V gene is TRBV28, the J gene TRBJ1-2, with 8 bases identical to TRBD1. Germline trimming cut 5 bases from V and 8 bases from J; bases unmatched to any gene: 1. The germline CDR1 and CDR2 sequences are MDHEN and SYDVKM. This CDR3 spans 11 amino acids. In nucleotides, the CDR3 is TGTGCCAGCAGTCCAGGGGGCGGCTACACCTTC. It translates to CASSPGGGYTF.

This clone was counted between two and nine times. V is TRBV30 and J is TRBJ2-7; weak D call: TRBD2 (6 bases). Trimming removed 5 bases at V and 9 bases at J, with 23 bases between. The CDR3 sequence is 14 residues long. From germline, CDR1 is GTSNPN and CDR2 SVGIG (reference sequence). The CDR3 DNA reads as TGTGCCTGGCAAACCGGGACTGGAGTCCGTGGGCAGTACTTC. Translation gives CAWQTGTGVRGQYF.

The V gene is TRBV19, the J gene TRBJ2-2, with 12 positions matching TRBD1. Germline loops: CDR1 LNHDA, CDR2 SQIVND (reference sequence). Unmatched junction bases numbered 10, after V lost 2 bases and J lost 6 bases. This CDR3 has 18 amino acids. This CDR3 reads CASSIMEPGTGGSGELFF. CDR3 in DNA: TGTGCCAGTAGTATAATGGAGCCGGGGACAGGGGGCTCCGGGGAGCTGTTTTTT.

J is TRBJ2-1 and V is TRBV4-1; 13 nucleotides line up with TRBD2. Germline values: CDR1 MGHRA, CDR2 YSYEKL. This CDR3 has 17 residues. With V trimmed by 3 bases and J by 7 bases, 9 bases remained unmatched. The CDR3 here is CASSHLIGTSGTNEQFF. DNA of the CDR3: TGCGCCAGCAGCCACCTAATCGGGACTAGCGGGACTAATGAGCAGTTCTTC.

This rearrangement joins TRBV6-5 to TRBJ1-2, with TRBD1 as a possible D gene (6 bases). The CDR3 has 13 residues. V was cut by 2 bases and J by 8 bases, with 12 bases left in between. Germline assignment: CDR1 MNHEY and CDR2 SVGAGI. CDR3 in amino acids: CASSYQGTEGYTF. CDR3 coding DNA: TGTGCCAGCAGTTACCAGGGGACGGAGGGCTACACCTTC.

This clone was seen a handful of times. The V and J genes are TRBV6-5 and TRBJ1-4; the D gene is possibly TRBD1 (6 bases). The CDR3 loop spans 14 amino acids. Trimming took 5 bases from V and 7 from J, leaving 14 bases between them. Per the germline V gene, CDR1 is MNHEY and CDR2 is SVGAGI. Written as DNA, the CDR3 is TGTGCCAGCAGTCGCACAGGGTCCACTGAAAAACTGTTTTTT. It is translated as CASSRTGSTEKLFF.

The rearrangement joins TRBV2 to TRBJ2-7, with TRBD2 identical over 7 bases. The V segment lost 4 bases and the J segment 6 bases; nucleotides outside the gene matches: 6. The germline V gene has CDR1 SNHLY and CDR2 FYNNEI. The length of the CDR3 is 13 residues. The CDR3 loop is CASSVMIAGEQYF. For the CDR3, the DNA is TGTGCCAGCAGTGTCATGATAGCGGGCGAGCAGTACTTC. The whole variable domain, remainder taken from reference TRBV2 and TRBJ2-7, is EPEVTQTPSHQVTQMGQEVILRCVPISNHLYFYWYRQILGQKVEFLVSFYNNEISEKSEIFDDQFSVERPDGSNFTLKIRSTKLEDSAMYFCASSVMIAGEQYFGPGTRLTVT.

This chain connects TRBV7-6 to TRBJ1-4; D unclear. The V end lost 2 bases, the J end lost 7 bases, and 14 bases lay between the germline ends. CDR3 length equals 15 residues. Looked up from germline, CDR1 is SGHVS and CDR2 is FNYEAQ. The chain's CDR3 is CASSLNDRVSEKLFF. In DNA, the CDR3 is TGTGCCAGCAGCTTAAATGATCGCGTGAGTGAAAAACTGTTTTTT.

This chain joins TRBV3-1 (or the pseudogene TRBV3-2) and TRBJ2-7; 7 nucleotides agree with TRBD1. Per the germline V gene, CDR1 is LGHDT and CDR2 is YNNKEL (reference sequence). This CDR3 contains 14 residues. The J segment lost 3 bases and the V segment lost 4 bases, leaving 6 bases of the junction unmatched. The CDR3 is CASSLRNRGYEQYF. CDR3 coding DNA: TGTGCCAGCAGCCTCCGAAACAGGGGCTACGAGCAGTACTTC.

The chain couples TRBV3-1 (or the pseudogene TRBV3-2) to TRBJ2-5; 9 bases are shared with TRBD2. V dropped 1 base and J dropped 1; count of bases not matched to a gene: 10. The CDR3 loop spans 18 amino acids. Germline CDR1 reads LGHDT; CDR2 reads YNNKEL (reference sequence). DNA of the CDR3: TGTGCCAGCAGCCAAGGGAATGGGGGAGCGGGGGGCCAAGAGACCCAGTACTTC. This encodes CASSQGNGGAGGQETQYF.

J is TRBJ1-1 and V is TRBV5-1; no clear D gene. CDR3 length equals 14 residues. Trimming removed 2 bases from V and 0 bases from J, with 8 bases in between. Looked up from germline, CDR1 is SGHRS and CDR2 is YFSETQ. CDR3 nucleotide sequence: TGCGCCAGCAGCTTTAGCATGATGAACACTGAAGCTTTCTTT. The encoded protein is CASSFSMMNTEAFF. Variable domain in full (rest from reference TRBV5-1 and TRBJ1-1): KAGVTQTPRYLIKTRGQQVTLSCSPISGHRSVSWYQQTPGQGLQFLFEYFSETQRNKGNFPGRFSGRQFSNSRSEMNVSTLELGDSALYLCASSFSMMNTEAFFGQGTRLTVV.

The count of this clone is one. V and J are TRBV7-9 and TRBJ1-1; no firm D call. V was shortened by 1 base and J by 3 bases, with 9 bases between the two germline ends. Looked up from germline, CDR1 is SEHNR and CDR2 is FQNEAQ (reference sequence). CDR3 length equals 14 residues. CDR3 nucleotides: TGTGCCAGCAGCTTAGAAGAAGCCCACACTGAAGCTTTCTTT. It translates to CASSLEEAHTEAFF.

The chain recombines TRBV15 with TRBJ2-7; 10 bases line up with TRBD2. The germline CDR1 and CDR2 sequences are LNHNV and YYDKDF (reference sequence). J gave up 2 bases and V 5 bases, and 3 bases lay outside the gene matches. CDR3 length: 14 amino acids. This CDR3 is CATSWTSGTYEQYF. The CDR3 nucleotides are TGTGCCACCAGCTGGACTAGCGGAACCTACGAGCAGTACTTC.

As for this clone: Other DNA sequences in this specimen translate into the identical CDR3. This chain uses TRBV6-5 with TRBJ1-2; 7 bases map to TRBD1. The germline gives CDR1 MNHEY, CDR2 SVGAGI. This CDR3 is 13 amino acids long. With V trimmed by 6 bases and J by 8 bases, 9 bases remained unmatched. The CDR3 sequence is CASRAAGGKGYTF. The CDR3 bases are TGTGCCAGCAGGGCAGCAGGGGGAAAGGGCTACACCTTC.

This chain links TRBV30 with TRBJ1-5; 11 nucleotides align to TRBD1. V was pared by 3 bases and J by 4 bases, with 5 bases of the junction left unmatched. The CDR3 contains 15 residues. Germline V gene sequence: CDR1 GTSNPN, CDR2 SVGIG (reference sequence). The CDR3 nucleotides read TGTGCCTGGAGCGGAGGGACAGGGGGAAATCAGCCCCAGCATTTT. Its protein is CAWSGGTGGNQPQHF. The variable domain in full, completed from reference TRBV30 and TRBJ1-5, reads SQTIHQWPATLVQPVGSPLSLECTVEGTSNPNLYWYRQAAGRGLQLLFYSVGIGQISSEVPQNLSASRPQDRQFILSSKKLLLSDSGFYLCAWSGGTGGNQPQHFGDGTRLSIL.

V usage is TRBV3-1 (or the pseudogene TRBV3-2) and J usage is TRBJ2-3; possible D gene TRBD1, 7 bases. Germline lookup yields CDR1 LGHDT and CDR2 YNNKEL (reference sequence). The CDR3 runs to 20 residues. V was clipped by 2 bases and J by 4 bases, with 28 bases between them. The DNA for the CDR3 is TGTGCCAGCAGCCAACGATATCCCACTGACAGGGAGGTTGATTCAGATACGCAGTATTTT. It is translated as CASSQRYPTDREVDSDTQYF.

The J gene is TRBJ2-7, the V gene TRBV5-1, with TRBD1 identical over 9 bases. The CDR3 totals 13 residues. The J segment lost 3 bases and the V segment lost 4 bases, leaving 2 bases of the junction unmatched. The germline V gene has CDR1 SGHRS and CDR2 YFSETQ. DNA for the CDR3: TGCGCCAGCAGCATGACAGGGGGCTACGAGCAGTACTTC. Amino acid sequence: CASSMTGGYEQYF.